Here is one T cell receptor (beta chain) with its context. The assay was immunoSEQ multiplex PCR, and TCRdb's table has in-frame clones only and misses some. The sample includes some 110,000 clones, under 90% of them seen just once. The data were taken from a study of T cell responses to AZD1222 COVID-19 vaccine. The wider study: Pooling of second doses given at about 4 or about 12 weeks was done.

The CDR3 runs 13 residues. Trimming removed 0 bases from V and 1 base from J, with 4 bases in between. The germline V gene has CDR1 LNHDA and CDR2 SQIVND (reference sequence). The chain is built from TRBV19 and TRBJ2-7; no clear D gene. The sample in question was peripheral blood, obtained on day 0 of AZD1222 vaccination. This receptor was identified in an adult in good health. Here the CDR3 DNA reads TGTGCCAGTAGTATAGACCGTTCCTACGAGCAGTACTTC. Amino acids: CASSIDRSYEQYF.